The clone carrying this T cell receptor (beta chain) was counted at least ten times. Its antigen remains unknown. This specimen comes from a study of T cell repertoires in cytomegalovirus infection. About the study: It was the public TCR beta signatures that indicated both CMV infection and matching HLA type. Study-level findings and limits: Clonotypes of TCR beta that were HLA-C-restricted and CMV-specific dominated the ex vivo response.

TCRdb reanalysed the reads using MiXCR and keeps one entry per CDR3 protein. The sample yields some 110,000 distinct CDR3 sequences, roughly 9.1% seen once. Trimming took 1 base from V and 9 from J, leaving 16 bases between them. This CDR3 contains 15 residues. CDR1 is SGHTA and CDR2 is FQGNSA in the germline V gene. V usage is TRBV7-2 and J usage is TRBJ2-1; D is perhaps TRBD2 (6 bases). The sequence was obtained from a human donor in good health (CMV status not recorded). Some clones in this sample may be carry-over from other donors' samples. Input material: PBMCs, sequenced either directly or after in vitro stimulation (not recorded which). The CDR3 DNA is TGTGCCAGCAGCTTAGGGGACTCGATAACGGCTGAGCAGTTCTTC. Protein sequence: CASSLGDSITAEQFF.